This passage covers 11 T cell receptor beta chains from one sample sequenced in a study of shared clonotypes between healthy human individuals. TCRdb's table, derived via immunoSEQ multiplex PCR, lists solely in-frame clones and lacks some. The sample lists about 2 million clones, about 95% occurring once. Only CD45RO-negative cells positively selected for CCR7 counted as naive CD8 cells, so terminally differentiated effector memory CD45RA+ cells were excluded. Sequenced: naive CD8+ T cells sorted from blood. Receptors were obtained from a man aged 18 to 35 in good health.

The V and J genes are TRBV28 and TRBJ1-6, with a weak D call TRBD1 (5 bases). The ends were cut back, 8 bases at V and 10 bases at J, with 18 bases in the middle. This CDR3 has 14 residues. The germline gives CDR1 MDHEN, CDR2 SYDVKM. This chain's CDR3 is CASVPGGGISPLHF. The CDR3 nucleotides are TGTGCCAGCGTCCCTGGGGGGGGGATATCACCCCTCCACTTT.

The CDR3 reads CASSERTGNTEAFF. CDR3 DNA sequence: TGTGCCAGCAGCGAACGGACAGGGAACACTGAAGCTTTCTTT. The chain combines TRBV7-9 with TRBJ1-1; 7 nucleotides line up with TRBD1. There are 14 residues in the CDR3. Germline-derived CDR1 and CDR2 are SEHNR and FQNEAQ (reference sequence). Germline trimming cut 5 bases from V and 1 base from J; bases unmatched to any gene: 4.

The chain carries TRBV6-1 and TRBJ1-5; D remains unclear. The length of the CDR3 is 15 residues. Trimming removed 3 bases from V and 4 bases from J, with 13 bases in between. Germline V gene lookup returns CDR1 MNHNS and CDR2 SASEGT. In DNA, the CDR3 is TGTGCCAGCAGTGATCAGTATGATTTAAATCAGCCCCAGCATTTT. Protein product: CASSDQYDLNQPQHF.

The table lists this clone with a count of one. The V gene is TRBV30, the J gene TRBJ2-7; D may correspond to TRBD1 or TRBD2 (5 bases each). Per germline, CDR1 GTSNPN and CDR2 SVGIG (reference sequence). V was cut by 2 bases and J by 3 bases, with 11 bases left in between. CDR3 length equals 13 residues. CDR3: CAWSRGAGYEQYF. For the CDR3, the DNA is TGTGCCTGGAGTAGAGGGGCCGGCTACGAGCAGTACTTC. Filled out from reference TRBV30 and TRBJ2-7, the complete variable domain reads SQTIHQWPATLVQPVGSPLSLECTVEGTSNPNLYWYRQAAGRGLQLLFYSVGIGQISSEVPQNLSASRPQDRQFILSSKKLLLSDSGFYLCAWSRGAGYEQYFGPGTRLTVT.

The rearrangement uses TRBV5-1 and TRBJ1-1, with a weak D call TRBD1 (6 bases). This CDR3 is built from 15 residues. Trimming pared 3 bases from V and 1 base from J, leaving 13 bases between. In germline, CDR1 is SGHRS, CDR2 YFSETQ. CDR3 DNA sequence: TGCGCCAGCAGCTCAACAGGACAGCCGAACACTGAAGCTTTCTTT. Amino acids: CASSSTGQPNTEAFF.

The V gene is TRBV18, the J gene TRBJ1-2; no clear D gene. The V end lost 1 base, the J end lost 2 bases, and 14 bases lay between the germline ends. The CDR3 is 16 residues long. Germline V lookup: CDR1 KGHSH, CDR2 LQKENI. CDR3 bases: TGTGCCAGCTCACCACTTGCGGGGTTGGAGAACTATGGCTACACCTTC. Protein sequence: CASSPLAGLENYGYTF.

The chain is built from TRBV30 and TRBJ2-7, with 9 bases lining up with TRBD1. This CDR3 comprises 14 residues. The V gene end was trimmed by 2 bases and the J gene end by 10 bases; junction bases not matched to a gene: 12. Germline V gene lookup returns CDR1 GTSNPN and CDR2 SVGIG (reference sequence). The CDR3 DNA sequence: TGTGCCTGGAGTCCGGGACAGGGCCCAGTCGGTCAGTACTTC. Translated, it gives CAWSPGQGPVGQYF.

V gene TRBV2 combines with J gene TRBJ2-5; the match to TRBD1 covers 9 bases. The germline V gene has CDR1 SNHLY and CDR2 FYNNEI. The CDR3 has 13 residues. V was pared by 9 bases and J by 5 bases, with 7 bases of the junction left unmatched. The DNA of the CDR3 is TGTGCCAGGGGGACAGGGCTTTCGGAGACCCAGTACTTC. Protein: CARGTGLSETQYF.

This rearrangement joins TRBV23-1 to TRBJ2-7; weak D call: TRBD1 (6 bases). TRBV23-1 is an open reading frame, and its role is uncertain. The CDR3 is made up of 17 amino acids. Trimming removed 5 bases from V and 0 bases from J, with 20 bases in between. In DNA form, the CDR3 reads TGCGCCAGCAGTGGGCCCCTCGGGACACTTATCTCCTACGAGCAGTACTTC. Amino acids: CASSGPLGTLISYEQYF.

J is TRBJ2-5 and V is TRBV27, with D tentatively TRBD2 (7 bases). Germline values: CDR1 MNHEY, CDR2 SMNVEV (reference sequence). V lost 3 bases and J lost 4, with 15 bases in between. This CDR3 contains 15 residues. The CDR3, as DNA: TGTGCCAGCAGTTTTGGTGGGGGGGCCCCAGAGACCCAGTACTTC. Translating gives CASSFGGGAPETQYF.

This sequence joins TRBV4-1 and TRBJ2-7, with a tentative D call TRBD2 (5 bases). Germline V gives CDR1 MGHRA, CDR2 YSYEKL. Trimming cost V 0 bases and J 2 bases, with 11 bases left between them. The CDR3 is 15 amino acids. The chain's CDR3 is CASSQEDYGAYEQYF. The DNA of the CDR3 is TGCGCCAGCAGCCAAGAAGACTACGGGGCCTACGAGCAGTACTTC.